The entry that follows covers one T cell receptor beta chain sequence. Its antigen is undetermined. Trimming took off 7 bases at V and 7 bases at J, with 17 bases between the two ends. CDR1 is DFQATT and CDR2 is SNEGSKA in the germline V gene (reference sequence). This CDR3 has 12 residues. TCRdb re-derived calls from the RT-PCR reads in MiXCR, one entry per CDR3 protein. The sample has roughly 4,200 distinct CDR3 sequences, roughly 85% seen once. The data were obtained in a study of yellow fever vaccine responses in identical twins. Study-wide points: Twins reportedly mounted vaccine T cell responses that seemed partly convergent, partly personalized.

The rearrangement joins TRBV20-1 to TRBJ2-7, with D possibly being TRBD2 (5 bases). This receptor was taken from a woman aged 18 to 35 who received the yellow fever vaccine. The sample in question was T cells from blood (PBMCs), unsorted or a sorted subset (not recorded which), obtained before or after yellow fever vaccination (not recorded which). CDR3: CSVTLSGWEQYF. CDR3 DNA: TGCAGTGTTACCCTCTCGGGGTGGGAGCAGTACTTC.